The text below deals with one T cell receptor (beta chain). The source of the sample is a study of shared clonotypes between healthy human individuals. Study context: Three plates were used per donor for CD4 naive, three for CD4 memory, two for CD8 naive and one for CD8 memory.

The authors ran the assay at deep level. The protocol was immunoSEQ multiplex PCR, while the TCRdb copy is restricted to in-frame clones and leaves out a portion. The sample includes roughly 1.5 million clones, 95% to 99% of them seen just once. Healthy adults negative for HIV, lacking recent acute infections or vaccinations, served as donors. The sequence was collected from a man between 25 and 39 years old in good health. Sequencing input: naive CD4+ T cells sorted from blood. The subset denotes: CD45RA+ positively selected.

The CDR3 sequence is CASSLGLAGGPTEQYF. The CDR3 DNA is TGCGCCAGCAGCTTGGGACTAGCGGGAGGGCCCACCGAGCAGTACTTC. V usage is TRBV5-1 and J usage is TRBJ2-7; 14 bases are a match to TRBD2. CDR1 SGHRS and CDR2 YFSETQ come from the germline V gene. The CDR3 loop spans 16 amino acids. V dropped 0 bases and J dropped 6; count of bases not matched to a gene: 5.